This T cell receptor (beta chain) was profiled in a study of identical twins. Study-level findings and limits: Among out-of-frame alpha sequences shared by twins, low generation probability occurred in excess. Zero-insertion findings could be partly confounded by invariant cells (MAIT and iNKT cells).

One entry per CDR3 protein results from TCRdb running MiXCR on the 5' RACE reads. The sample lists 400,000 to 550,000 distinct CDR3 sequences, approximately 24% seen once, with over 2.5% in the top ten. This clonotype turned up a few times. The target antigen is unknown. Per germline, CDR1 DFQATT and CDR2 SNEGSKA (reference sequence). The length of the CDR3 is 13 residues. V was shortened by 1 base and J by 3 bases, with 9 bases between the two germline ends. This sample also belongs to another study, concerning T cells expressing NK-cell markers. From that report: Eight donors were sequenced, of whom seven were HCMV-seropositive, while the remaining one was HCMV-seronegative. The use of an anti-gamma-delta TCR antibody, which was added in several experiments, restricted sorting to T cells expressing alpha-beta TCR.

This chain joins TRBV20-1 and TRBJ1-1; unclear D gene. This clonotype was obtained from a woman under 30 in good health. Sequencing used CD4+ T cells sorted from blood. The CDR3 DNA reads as TGCAGTGCTAGAGTAGGCATTTACACTGAAGCTTTCTTT. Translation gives CSARVGIYTEAFF.